These T cell receptor beta chains were read from a single sample in a study of T-cell reconstitution after alpha-beta-depleted transplantation in children. MiXCR, applied by TCRdb to the PCR reads, yields one record per CDR3 protein. The data show over 100,000 distinct CDR3 sequences, under 13% seen once. The specimen was PBMCs, collected before TCRalphabeta/CD19-depleted stem cell transplant. These receptors came from a boy younger than 10 with acute lymphoblastic leukemia, due to receive a stem cell transplant. Each CDR3 is given with its conserved first and last residue. A D gene is named only where the DNA matches it firmly. The listing skips clone size in some rows; elsewhere it reads once, few, many or a size class.

abundance	v_gene	j_gene	len	d_gene	CDR3aa	CDR3nt
NA	TRBV7-9	TRBJ1-2	14	NA	CASSLVAANYGYTF	TGTGCCAGCAGCTTAGTGGCGGCAAACTATGGCTACACCTTC
many	TRBV7-2	TRBJ2-7	18	TRBD2	CASSLRALGEGSSYEQYF	TGTGCCAGCAGCTTACGCGCTTTGGGGGAGGGAAGCTCCTACGAGCAGTACTTC
NA	TRBV7-8	TRBJ1-2	15	NA	CASSLSKVNSNGYTF	TGTGCCAGCAGCTTATCCAAGGTGAACAGCAATGGCTACACCTTC
few	TRBV27	TRBJ2-7	15	TRBD2	CASSLSREINYEQYF	TGTGCCAGCAGTTTGTCGCGGGAGATCAACTACGAGCAGTACTTC
NA	TRBV20-1	TRBJ2-5	15	NA	CSARVVGSPSGTQYF	TGCAGTGCTAGAGTAGTTGGATCTCCTAGTGGGACCCAGTACTTC
many	TRBV4-1	TRBJ2-5	15	NA	CASSQGGGGEETQYF	TGCGCCAGCAGCCAAGGAGGGGGAGGGGAAGAGACCCAGTACTTC
NA	TRBV6-5	TRBJ1-5	16	NA	CASSYLPGGSNQPQHF	TGTGCCAGCAGTTACCTCCCGGGCGGTAGCAATCAGCCCCAGCATTTT
few	TRBV5-1	TRBJ2-1	18	TRBD2	CASSLGRSSGMTYNEQFF	TGCGCCAGCAGCTTGGGGCGGTCTAGCGGGATGACCTACAATGAGCAGTTCTTC
many	TRBV5-1	TRBJ2-1	16	TRBD2	CASSLQSAGGLNEQFF	TGCGCCAGCAGCTTGCAATCGGCGGGAGGATTGAATGAGCAGTTCTTC
few	TRBV20-1	TRBJ1-2	13	TRBD1	CSARDRGRYGYTF	TGCAGTGCCCGGGACAGGGGACGGTATGGCTACACCTTC
many	TRBV3-1	TRBJ2-7	15	NA	CASSHPGRGRSEQYF	TGTGCCAGCAGCCATCCGGGACGTGGACGCTCCGAGCAGTACTTC
many	TRBV6-1	TRBJ2-1	19	TRBD2	CASSEVLAGRINYPNEQFF	TGTGCCAGCAGTGAAGTCCTAGCGGGACGAATCAACTACCCCAATGAGCAGTTCTTC
NA	TRBV18	TRBJ2-1	17	NA	CASSPPWMAGFYNEQFF	TGTGCCAGCTCACCACCTTGGATGGCGGGATTCTACAATGAGCAGTTCTTC
many	TRBV20-1	TRBJ2-5	12	NA	CSTPGMEETQYF	TGCAGCACACCAGGGATGGAAGAGACCCAGTACTTC
large	TRBV5-1	TRBJ2-3	15	TRBD2	CASSFRAGASDTQYF	TGCGCCAGCAGCTTTAGGGCGGGAGCCTCAGATACGCAGTATTTT
NA	TRBV11-1	TRBJ2-5	18	TRBD2	CASSFRPGGTSGQETQYF	TGTGCCAGCAGCTTTAGGCCGGGAGGGACTAGCGGACAAGAGACCCAGTACTTC